The subject of this entry is one TCR beta chain. The CDR3 extends over 12 amino acids. The germline V gene has CDR1 GTSNPN and CDR2 SVGIG (reference sequence). Deletions cut 3 bases from V and 6 bases from J, with 8 bases between. This sample stems from a study of blood T cell repertoires in COVID-19. Source study methods: Estimates of nucleated cell counts were drawn from the amplification of reference gene primers. Sequencing was performed with immunoSEQ multiplex PCR; in TCRdb, only in-frame clones are kept and a portion is missing. V, J and clone size are those of that table, while D and trimming were read from the DNA. The data contain 280,000 or so clones, 89% of them singletons. Recruits, aged roughly 18 to 90 years, lived in roughly 22 US areas.

The TCR was taken from a woman between 45 and 65 years old who had been exposed to COVID-19. The sequenced sample consisted of PBMCs or T cells enriched from blood (not recorded which). The chain carries TRBV30 and TRBJ2-2, with a tentative D call TRBD1 (6 bases). For the CDR3, the DNA is TGTGCCTGGAGCAGGGGATCCGGGGAGCTGTTTTTT. Its protein is CAWSRGSGELFF.